The source of this TCR beta chain is a study of blood T cell repertoires in COVID-19. Overall study context: Specimens from acute and convalescent COVID-19 originated in the United States, Italy and Spain. In each case, the material was cDNA or gDNA derived from T cells, B-cell-depleted T cells, or PBMCs.

Authors' data handling: Estimates of nucleated cell counts were drawn from the amplification of reference gene primers. Data came from immunoSEQ multiplex PCR; TCRdb stores just in-frame clones and leaves some out. V, J and clone size were drawn from that table, and D and trimming were deduced from the DNA. Here the sample spans 180,000 or so clones, more than 65% being singletons. Trimming at V came to 6 bases and at J to 7 bases, leaving 9 bases not matched to a gene. The CDR3 loop spans 16 amino acids. The germline gives CDR1 MNHNS, CDR2 SASEGT. The sample taken for sequencing was peripheral blood. The source of this sequence is a human donor with acute or convalescent COVID-19. The donor label of this sample is uncertain. The rearrangement links TRBV6-1 to TRBJ2-1; 13 bases align to TRBD2. DNA for the CDR3: TGTGCCAGCAGAGAACTAGCGGGAGGGTACGGTAATGAGCAGTTCTTC. This codes for CASRELAGGYGNEQFF.